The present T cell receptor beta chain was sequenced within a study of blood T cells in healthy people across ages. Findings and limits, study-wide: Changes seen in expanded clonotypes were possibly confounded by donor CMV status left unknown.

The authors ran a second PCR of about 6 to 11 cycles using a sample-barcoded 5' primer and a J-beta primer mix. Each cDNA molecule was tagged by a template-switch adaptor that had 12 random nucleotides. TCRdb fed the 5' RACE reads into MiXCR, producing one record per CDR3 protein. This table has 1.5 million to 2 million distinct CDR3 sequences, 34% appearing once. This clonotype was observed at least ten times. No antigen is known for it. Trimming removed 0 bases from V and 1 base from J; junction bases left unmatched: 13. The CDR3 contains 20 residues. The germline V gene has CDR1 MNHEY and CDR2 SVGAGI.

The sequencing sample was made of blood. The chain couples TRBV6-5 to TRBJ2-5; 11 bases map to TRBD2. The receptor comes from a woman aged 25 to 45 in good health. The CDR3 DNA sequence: TGTGCCAGCAGTTACTCTCCGGGCCCTCTTAGCGGGGGGGCCCAAGAGACCCAGTACTTC. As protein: CASSYSPGPLSGGAQETQYF.